Presented here are 27 T cell receptor beta chains from one specimen sequenced in a study of cytomegalovirus exposure and HLA in healthy donors. Primers for the PCR totalled 60 Vbeta and 13 Jbeta. Measured with immunoSEQ multiplex PCR; TCRdb has only the in-frame clones, and not every one. The top ten hold about 0.76% of the sample, which has approximately 130,000 clones, 65% to 90% seen once. Sequences were obtained from PBMCs. The receptors originated from a man aged 18 to 30 in good health and CMV-seronegative.

In this sample, this clone turned up once. The rearrangement joins TRBV27 to TRBJ2-7, with a weak D call TRBD1 (5 bases). The CDR3 runs to 17 residues. The ends were cut back, 2 bases at V and 5 bases at J, with 22 bases in the middle. Germline V gene lookup returns CDR1 MNHEY and CDR2 SMNVEV (reference sequence). Here the CDR3 DNA reads TGTGCCAGCAGTTTACAGTTCAGGCAGGGTCGTTCCCACGAGCAGTACTTC. This translates into CASSLQFRQGRSHEQYF.

This chain joins TRBV29-1 and TRBJ1-5, with TRBD1 matching 8 bases. This CDR3 has 12 amino acids. V was pared by 7 bases and J by 4 bases, with 3 bases of the junction left unmatched. Germline values: CDR1 SQVTM, CDR2 ANQGSEA. CDR3 loop: CSARTGNQPQHF. CDR3 bases: TGCAGCGCCCGGACAGGGAATCAGCCCCAGCATTTT.

The gene calls are TRBV10-1 and TRBJ1-3; D gene unclear. Trimming took off 5 bases at V and 1 base at J, with 6 bases between the two ends. This CDR3 spans 13 amino acids. Germline lookup yields CDR1 WNHNN and CDR2 SYGVQD (reference sequence). The CDR3 loop is CASSSRSGNTIYF. CDR3 nucleotides: TGCGCCAGCAGTAGCAGGTCTGGAAACACCATATATTTT.

This chain joins TRBV7-7 and TRBJ1-6; possible D gene TRBD1, 5 bases. The V gene's germline CDR1 is SSHAT and CDR2 FNYEAQ (reference sequence). Trimming removed 5 bases from V and 16 bases from J, with 27 bases in between. The CDR3 is 16 amino acids. CDR3 in amino acids: CASSTSLITKGSRLHF. DNA of the CDR3: TGTGCCAGCAGCACTAGCCTGATCACGAAGGGGTCCCGTCTCCACTTT.

The rearrangement joins TRBV7-9 to TRBJ2-5, with 8 bases lining up with TRBD2. Germline trimming cut 4 bases from V and 4 bases from J; bases unmatched to any gene: 8. This CDR3 has 15 amino acids. Looked up from germline, CDR1 is SEHNR and CDR2 is FQNEAQ (reference sequence). The CDR3 sequence is CASSSFGGALETQYF. The CDR3, as DNA: TGTGCCAGCAGCTCGTTCGGGGGGGCCCTAGAGACCCAGTACTTC.

This clone came up once. The CDR3 loop is CASSLHSSDRGYTF. The CDR3, as DNA: TGTGCCAGCAGTCTGCACAGTTCCGACCGGGGCTACACCTTC. This chain joins TRBV28 and TRBJ1-2; D is ambiguous. V was clipped by 5 bases and J by 8 bases, with 18 bases between them. There are 14 residues in the CDR3. Per the germline V gene, CDR1 is MDHEN and CDR2 is SYDVKM.

Turning to this clone: The same CDR3 can be traced to other DNA sequences in this sample. The chain employs TRBV5-1 and TRBJ2-3; D is undetermined. CDR1 SGHRS and CDR2 YFSETQ come from the germline V gene. V lost 4 bases and J lost 1, with 4 bases in between. The CDR3 runs 12 residues. The CDR3 spells CASSPGTDTQYF. The CDR3 DNA reads as TGCGCCAGCAGCCCAGGCACAGATACGCAGTATTTT. The variable domain in full, with the rest retrieved from reference TRBV5-1 and TRBJ2-3, is KAGVTQTPRYLIKTRGQQVTLSCSPISGHRSVSWYQQTPGQGLQFLFEYFSETQRNKGNFPGRFSGRQFSNSRSEMNVSTLELGDSALYLCASSPGTDTQYFGPGTRLTVL.

The chain recombines TRBV27 with TRBJ1-5; tentatively, D is TRBD1 (5 bases). Germline CDR1 MNHEY, CDR2 SMNVEV (reference sequence). The ends were cut back, 6 bases at V and 4 bases at J, with 7 bases in the middle. The CDR3 contains 12 residues. Here the CDR3 DNA reads TGTGCCAGCAGGTCAGGGAATCAGCCCCAGCATTTT. Its protein is CASRSGNQPQHF.

The chain links TRBV28 to TRBJ2-5; 10 bases line up with TRBD2. Germline CDR1 MDHEN, CDR2 SYDVKM. The V segment lost 2 bases and the J segment 5 bases; nucleotides outside the gene matches: 14. The CDR3 spans 18 residues. DNA for the CDR3: TGTGCCAGCAGTTTAGTAGCGGGGGGACCCGGGATGGGGGAGACCCAGTACTTC. The encoded protein is CASSLVAGGPGMGETQYF.

The chain links TRBV9 to TRBJ2-3; no firm D call. The germline V and J ends were trimmed by 4 bases and 6 bases, with 9 bases remaining between them. The CDR3 is 12 amino acids. Germline loops: CDR1 SGDLS, CDR2 YYNGEE. The chain's CDR3 is CASSPPVDTQYF. The CDR3 bases are TGTGCCAGCAGCCCCCCAGTGGATACGCAGTATTTT.

This sequence joins TRBV9 and TRBJ1-1, with a possible D match to TRBD1 (6 bases). Trimming cost V 0 bases and J 1 base, with 10 bases left between them. This CDR3 is 15 amino acids long. Germline CDR1 and CDR2: SGDLS and YYNGEE. This chain's CDR3 is CASSVVAGANTEAFF. CDR3 in DNA: TGTGCCAGCAGCGTAGTGGCAGGGGCGAACACTGAAGCTTTCTTT.

This clone appeared once. The chain recombines TRBV7-2 with TRBJ2-7; tentative D call: TRBD2 (5 bases). Germline assignment: CDR1 SGHTA and CDR2 FQGNSA. V was trimmed by 5 bases and J by 7 bases, leaving 21 bases between them. The CDR3 spans 15 residues. CDR3 in amino acids: CASSPKWGDRREQYF. The CDR3 DNA reads TGTGCCAGCAGCCCAAAGTGGGGAGATCGGAGGGAGCAGTACTTC.

The V call is TRBV28, the J call TRBJ1-5, with D maybe TRBD1 (6 bases). The CDR3 sequence is 13 residues long. V was clipped by 10 bases and J by 6 bases, with 16 bases between them. Per the germline V gene, CDR1 is MDHEN and CDR2 is SYDVKM. For the CDR3, the DNA is TGTGCCACAGGAGGGGGGGTCGGTCAGCCCCAGCATTTT. As protein: CATGGGVGQPQHF.

The gene calls are TRBV7-9 and TRBJ2-7; 10 bases are a match to TRBD1. The CDR3 consists of 14 residues. Germline V lookup: CDR1 SEHNR, CDR2 FQNEAQ (reference sequence). The V and J ends lost 8 bases and 7 bases, in that order; junction bases with no gene match: 11. CDR3 nucleotide sequence: TGTGCCAGCGTACCCGGGACAGGGGCCTGGGAGCAGTACTTC. Translated, it gives CASVPGTGAWEQYF. Full variable domain (remainder filled in from reference TRBV7-9 and TRBJ2-7): DTGVSQNPRHKITKRGQNVTFRCDPISEHNRLYWYRQTLGQGPEFLTYFQNEAQLEKSRLLSDRFSAERPKGSFSTLEIQRTEQGDSAMYLCASVPGTGAWEQYFGPGTRLTVT.

This clone has a single count. V is TRBV9 and J is TRBJ1-6, with 7 bases fitting TRBD1. CDR3 length: 15 residues. The V segment lost 5 bases and the J segment 10 bases; nucleotides outside the gene matches: 12. From germline, CDR1 is SGDLS and CDR2 YYNGEE. The CDR3, as DNA: TGTGCCAGCAGACAGGGGCCCGAGCCCGAGTCACCCCTCCACTTT. Protein product: CASRQGPEPESPLHF. The variable domain in full, with the rest retrieved from reference TRBV9 and TRBJ1-6, is DSGVTQTPKHLITATGQRVTLRCSPRSGDLSVYWYQQSLDQGLQFLIQYYNGEERAKGNILERFSAQQFPDLHSELNLSSLELGDSALYFCASRQGPEPESPLHFGNGTRLTVT.

This clone has just one count. The gene calls are TRBV30 and TRBJ1-5; D not certain. Germline V lookup: CDR1 GTSNPN, CDR2 SVGIG (reference sequence). Trimming shortened V by 3 bases and J by 2 bases, and 8 bases separated the two germline ends. The CDR3 runs to 13 residues. The CDR3 region has the DNA TGTGCCTGGAGAGGTGGAGGCAATCAGCCCCAGCATTTT. Protein product: CAWRGGGNQPQHF.

The chain joins TRBV7-2 to TRBJ2-7; 10 positions match TRBD1. The CDR3 runs to 16 residues. Germline CDR1 reads SGHTA; CDR2 reads FQGNSA. Trimming took 5 bases from V and 4 from J; bases not matched to a gene: 11. The DNA for the CDR3 is TGTGCCAGCAGCCAAACCCGGGACAGGGGAAGTTACGAGCAGTACTTC. Amino acids: CASSQTRDRGSYEQYF. Combining the CDR3 with reference TRBV7-2 and TRBJ2-7 gives the whole variable domain GAGVSQSPSNKVTEKGKDVELRCDPISGHTALYWYRQSLGQGLEFLIYFQGNSAPDKSGLPSDRFSAERTGGSVSTLTIQRTQQEDSAVYLCASSQTRDRGSYEQYFGPGTRLTVT.

This clone showed up just a few times. The J gene is TRBJ1-1, the V gene TRBV30; tentatively, D is TRBD1 (5 bases). The germline gives CDR1 GTSNPN, CDR2 SVGIG (reference sequence). V shed 1 base and J shed 10 bases, with 13 bases lying between them. This CDR3 contains 12 residues. The CDR3 bases are TGTGCCTGGAGTGGGGCCAGGGAGGGAGCTTTCTTT. This sequence encodes CAWSGAREGAFF.

This rearrangement joins TRBV7-8 to TRBJ1-2; D possibly corresponds to TRBD1 (5 bases). Germline V CDR1 and CDR2: SGHVS, FQNEAQ. The CDR3 extends over 13 amino acids. V lost 4 bases, J lost 4 bases, and 10 bases lay in between. The CDR3 reads CASSSQGLYGYTF. The CDR3, as DNA: TGTGCCAGCAGCTCGCAGGGCCTCTATGGCTACACCTTC.

The CDR3 reads CASRGVLETQYF. The DNA of the CDR3 is TGTGCCAGCCGGGGGGTCTTAGAGACCCAGTACTTC. J is TRBJ2-5 and V is TRBV6-5, with TRBD2 identical over 7 bases. The CDR3 length is 12 residues. Trimming at V came to 8 bases and at J to 4 bases, leaving 4 bases not matched to a gene. Germline V lookup: CDR1 MNHEY, CDR2 SVGAGI.

The rearrangement uses TRBV9 and TRBJ1-1; 11 positions match TRBD1. CDR1 SGDLS and CDR2 YYNGEE come from the germline V gene. The CDR3 sequence is 17 residues long. The trim removed 0 bases at V and 2 bases at J, leaving 6 bases unmatched. The DNA for the CDR3 is TGTGCCAGCAGCGTAGCGCCGGGACAGGGGGGTAACACTGAAGCTTTCTTT. It yields the protein CASSVAPGQGGNTEAFF.

This chain joins TRBV27 and TRBJ1-1, with D possibly TRBD1 on 5 matching bases. CDR3 length: 16 amino acids. Germline assignment: CDR1 MNHEY and CDR2 SMNVEV (reference sequence). Between the trimmed V and J ends, which lost 0 bases and 3 bases, there was a span of 14 bases. Here the CDR3 DNA reads TGTGCCAGCAGTTTATCACCAGGGTTTGCGGACACTGAAGCTTTCTTT. It specifies CASSLSPGFADTEAFF.

The gene calls are TRBV15 and TRBJ1-2; TRBD1 agrees at 7 bases. The CDR3 has 14 residues. V gave up 0 bases and J gave up 4 bases; unmatched junction bases: 2. Looked up from germline, CDR1 is LNHNV and CDR2 is YYDKDF (reference sequence). Here the CDR3 DNA reads TGTGCCACCAGCAGAGATTCAGGGGGCTATGGCTACACCTTC. It translates to CATSRDSGGYGYTF.

J is TRBJ1-2 and V is TRBV19; no reliable D call. The CDR3 is made up of 13 amino acids. Trimming removed 0 bases at V and 4 bases at J, with 6 bases between. Per germline, CDR1 LNHDA and CDR2 SQIVND (reference sequence). CDR3 DNA sequence: TGTGCCAGTAGTATAGACGTCTTCTATGGCTACACCTTC. Translating gives CASSIDVFYGYTF.

The chain recombines TRBV7-8 with TRBJ1-1, with 8 nucleotides matching TRBD1. Trimming cost V 1 base and J 0 bases; bases outside gene matches: 4. From germline, CDR1 is SGHVS and CDR2 FQNEAQ. The CDR3 loop spans 16 amino acids. The CDR3 nucleotides read TGTGCCAGCAGCTTAGTCAGGGGGCGATTGAACACTGAAGCTTTCTTT. Its translation is CASSLVRGRLNTEAFF.

J is TRBJ1-6 and V is TRBV10-3; D might be TRBD1 (5 bases). The germline V gene has CDR1 ENHRY and CDR2 SYGVKD. This CDR3 has 14 amino acids. Trimming cost V 4 bases and J 6 bases, with 10 bases left between them. For the CDR3, the DNA is TGTGCCATCAGTGGATTACAGGCTAATTCACCCCTCCACTTT. It is translated as CAISGLQANSPLHF.

The V gene is TRBV19, the J gene TRBJ2-2, with D tentatively TRBD2 (5 bases). CDR3 length: 16 amino acids. The germline gives CDR1 LNHDA, CDR2 SQIVND (reference sequence). Trimming removed 9 bases at V and 2 bases at J, with 19 bases between. The CDR3 DNA follows: TGTGCCAGCACGGACTGGAAACCACTTAACACCGGGGAGCTGTTTTTT. This codes for CASTDWKPLNTGELFF.